This entry concerns a single T cell receptor (beta chain). Its antigen is not identified. This sample is drawn from a study of graft-versus-host responses after intestinal transplantation. Whole-study findings and limits: Allografts of one patient group, those with graft-donor T cell macrochimerism, had high graft-versus-host to host-versus-graft clonal ratios. Marrow from the recipient contained GvH clones, some of which had appeared first in ileum or blood.

Sequencing used immunoSEQ multiplex PCR; TCRdb keeps in-frame clones, though not all of them. The table records some 130,000 clones, approximately 92% of them present only once. CDR3 length equals 17 residues. The germline V gene encodes CDR1 MDHEN and CDR2 SYDVKM. V was clipped by 6 bases and J by 1 base; unmatched bases: 13. Sequenced here: unstimulated CD4+ T cells sorted from spleen or lymph node cells, sampled before intestinal transplant. The clonotype was recovered from a human donor who received an intestinal transplant. The chain links TRBV28 to TRBJ2-7; TRBD2 matches 9 bases. Here the CDR3 reads CASSPIRREGQSYEQYF. CDR3 nucleotides: TGTGCCAGCAGCCCGATCAGGCGGGAGGGCCAATCCTACGAGCAGTACTTC.